This T cell receptor (beta chain) stems from a study of blood T cell repertoires in COVID-19. TCRdb's copy holds only in-frame clones and misses some; the assay was immunoSEQ multiplex PCR. The sample has approximately 280,000 clones, about 93% seen once; the top ten hold more than 6%. The CDR3 spans 13 residues. Germline V lookup: CDR1 SQVTM, CDR2 ANQGSEA. Trimming took off 7 bases at V and 3 bases at J, with 15 bases between the two ends. J is TRBJ1-2 and V is TRBV29-1; D remains unclear. Sequenced input: peripheral blood. This TCR was sampled from a woman aged 30 to 39 with COVID-19, enrolled during active disease. The CDR3 region is CSARLDGYYGYTF. CDR3 bases: TGCAGCGCTCGACTCGACGGTTACTATGGCTACACCTTC.